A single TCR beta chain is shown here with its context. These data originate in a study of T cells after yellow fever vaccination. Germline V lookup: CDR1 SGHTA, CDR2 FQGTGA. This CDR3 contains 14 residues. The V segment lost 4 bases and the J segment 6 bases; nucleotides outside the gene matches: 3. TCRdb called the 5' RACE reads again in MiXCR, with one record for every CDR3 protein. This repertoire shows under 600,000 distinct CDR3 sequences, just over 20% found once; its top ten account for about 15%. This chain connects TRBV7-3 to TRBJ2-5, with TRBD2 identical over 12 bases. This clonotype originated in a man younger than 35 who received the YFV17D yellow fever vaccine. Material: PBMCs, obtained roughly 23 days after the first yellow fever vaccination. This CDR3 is CASSSTSGGQTQYF. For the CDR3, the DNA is TGTGCCAGCAGCTCGACTAGCGGGGGTCAGACCCAGTACTTC.